Presented here are 5 T cell receptor beta chains from one specimen sequenced in a study of a mutant IDH1 vaccine in newly diagnosed glioma. Their target antigens are unknown. TCRdb's copy holds only in-frame clones and misses some; the assay was immunoSEQ multiplex PCR. The sample has 50,000 to 85,000 clones; roughly 84% are singletons. The sample's time point: week 23, last vaccination. The investigators gave 300 ug of mutant IDH1 20-mer peptide in each vaccine dose, together with topical imiquimod. Sequences were derived from PBMCs, sampled from a glioma patient whose treatment included an IDH1 peptide vaccine. These receptors were collected from a man aged 18 to 30 with glioma.

The chain joins TRBV7-2 to TRBJ1-2; 9 bases line up with TRBD1. Per the germline V gene, CDR1 is SGHTA and CDR2 is FQGNSA. There are 14 residues in the CDR3. Trimming took 4 bases from V and 8 from J; bases not matched to a gene: 8. The CDR3 here is CASSSVNRGLGYTF. The CDR3 bases are TGTGCCAGCAGCTCTGTGAACAGGGGGCTGGGCTACACCTTC.

V and J are TRBV27 and TRBJ1-1; TRBD1 agrees at 7 bases. The ends lost 1 base at V and 1 base at J; junction bases unmatched: 9. This CDR3 has 17 residues. The germline V gene has CDR1 MNHEY and CDR2 SMNVEV (reference sequence). CDR3 in amino acids: CASSLYHDRVANTEAFF. As DNA, the CDR3 is TGTGCCAGCAGTTTATACCACGACAGGGTGGCGAACACTGAAGCTTTCTTT.

V gene TRBV11-1 combines with J gene TRBJ1-6; D unresolved. Per the germline V gene, CDR1 is SGHAT and CDR2 is FQDESV (reference sequence). Deletions cut 3 bases from V and 5 bases from J, with 8 bases between. The CDR3 covers 14 residues. Written as DNA, the CDR3 is TGTGCCAGCAGCTTCGGTCAGAATAATTCACCCCTCCACTTT. Its protein product is CASSFGQNNSPLHF.

The V and J genes are TRBV21-1 and TRBJ1-1; the D call in the table, TRBD1, was not verified against the DNA. TRBV21-1 is assigned pseudogene status. CDR3 length equals 15 residues. CDR3 residues: CASSKRGTDVTEAFF. Here the CDR3 DNA reads TGTGCCAGCAGCAAGAGGGGGACGGATGTTACTGAAGCTTTCTTT.

V and J are TRBV29-1 and TRBJ1-4; D is ambiguous. Germline lookup yields CDR1 SQVTM and CDR2 ANQGSEA. V lost 2 bases, J lost 6 bases, and 4 bases lay in between. The CDR3 loop spans 11 amino acids. The CDR3 loop is CSVEWDEKLFF. Here the CDR3 DNA reads TGCAGCGTTGAATGGGATGAAAAACTGTTTTTT.